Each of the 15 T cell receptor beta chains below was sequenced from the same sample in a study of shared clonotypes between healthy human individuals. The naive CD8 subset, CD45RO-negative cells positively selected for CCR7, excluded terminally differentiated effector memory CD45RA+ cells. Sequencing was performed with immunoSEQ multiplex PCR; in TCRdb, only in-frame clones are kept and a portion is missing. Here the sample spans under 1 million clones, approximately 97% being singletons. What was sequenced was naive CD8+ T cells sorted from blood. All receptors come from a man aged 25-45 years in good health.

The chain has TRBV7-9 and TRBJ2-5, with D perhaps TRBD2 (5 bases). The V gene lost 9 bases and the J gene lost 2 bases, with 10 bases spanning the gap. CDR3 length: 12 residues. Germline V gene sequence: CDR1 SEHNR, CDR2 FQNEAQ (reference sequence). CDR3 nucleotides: TGTGCCAGTAGGACTCTTCAAGAGACCCAGTACTTC. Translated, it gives CASRTLQETQYF.

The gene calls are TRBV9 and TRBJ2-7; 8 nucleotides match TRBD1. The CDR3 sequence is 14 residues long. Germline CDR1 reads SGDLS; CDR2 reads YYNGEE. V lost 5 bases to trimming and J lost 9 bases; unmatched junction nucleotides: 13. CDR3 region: CASSSGTGPFGQYF. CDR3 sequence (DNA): TGTGCCAGCAGTTCCGGGACAGGACCCTTCGGGCAGTACTTC.

As DNA, the CDR3 is TGTGCCAGCAGCTTAGGAGCGGCAACTAATGAAAAACTGTTTTTT. Translation gives CASSLGAATNEKLFF. This chain links TRBV5-8 with TRBJ1-4; D unclear. There are 15 residues in the CDR3. The V and J ends lost 2 bases and 0 bases respectively, with 8 bases between them. The V gene's germline CDR1 is SGHTS and CDR2 YDEGEE.

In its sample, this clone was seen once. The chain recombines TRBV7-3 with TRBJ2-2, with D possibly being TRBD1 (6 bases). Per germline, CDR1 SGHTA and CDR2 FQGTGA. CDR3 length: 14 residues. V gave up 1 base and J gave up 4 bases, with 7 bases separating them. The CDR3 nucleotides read TGTGCCAGCAGCTTAAAGGGGGTCACCGGGGAGCTGTTTTTT. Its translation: CASSLKGVTGELFF. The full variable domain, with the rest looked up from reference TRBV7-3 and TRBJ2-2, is GAGVSQTPSNKVTEKGKYVELRCDPISGHTALYWYRQSLGQGPEFLIYFQGTGAADDSGLPNDRFFAVRPEGSVSTLKIQRTERGDSAVYLCASSLKGVTGELFFGEGSRLTVL.

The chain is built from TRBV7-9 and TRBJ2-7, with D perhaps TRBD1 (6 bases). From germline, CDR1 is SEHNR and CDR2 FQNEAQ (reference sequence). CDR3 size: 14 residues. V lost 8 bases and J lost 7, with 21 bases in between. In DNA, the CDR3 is TGTGCCAGCGGGCGGGTCACAGGGATGAGGGAGCAGTACTTC. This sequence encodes CASGRVTGMREQYF. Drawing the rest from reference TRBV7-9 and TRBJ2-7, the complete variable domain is DTGVSQNPRHKITKRGQNVTFRCDPISEHNRLYWYRQTLGQGPEFLTYFQNEAQLEKSRLLSDRFSAERPKGSFSTLEIQRTEQGDSAMYLCASGRVTGMREQYFGPGTRLTVT.

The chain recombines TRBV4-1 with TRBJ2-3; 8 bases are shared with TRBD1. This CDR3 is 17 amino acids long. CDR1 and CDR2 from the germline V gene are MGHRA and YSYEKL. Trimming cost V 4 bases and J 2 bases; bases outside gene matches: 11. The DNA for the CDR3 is TGCGCCAGCAGCCTCCGGACGACAGGGGACGCCACAGATACGCAGTATTTT. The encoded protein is CASSLRTTGDATDTQYF.

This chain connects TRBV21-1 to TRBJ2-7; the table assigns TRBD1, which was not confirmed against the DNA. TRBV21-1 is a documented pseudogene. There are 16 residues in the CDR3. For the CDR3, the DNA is TGTGCCAGCAGAGTGAGGCGGGGACAGGTGAGCTACGAGCAGTACTTC. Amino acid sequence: CASRVRRGQVSYEQYF.

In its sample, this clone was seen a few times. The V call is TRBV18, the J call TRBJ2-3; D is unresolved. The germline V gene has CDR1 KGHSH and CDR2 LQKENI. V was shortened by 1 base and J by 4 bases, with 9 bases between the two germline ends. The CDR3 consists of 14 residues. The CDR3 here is CASSPQDSADTQYF. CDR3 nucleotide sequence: TGTGCCAGCTCACCACAAGATTCCGCAGATACGCAGTATTTT.

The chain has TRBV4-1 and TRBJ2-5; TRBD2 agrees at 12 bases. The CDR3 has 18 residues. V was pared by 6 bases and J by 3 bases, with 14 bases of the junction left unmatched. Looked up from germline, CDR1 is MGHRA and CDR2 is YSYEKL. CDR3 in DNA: TGCGCCAGCAGTTTCGCTTTTCCGGGACTAGCGGGTAAAGAGACCCAGTACTTC. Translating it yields CASSFAFPGLAGKETQYF.

The CDR3 sequence: CASSLPGGGLEEKLFF. In DNA, the CDR3 is TGTGCCAGCAGCTTGCCCGGCGGGGGGTTAGAGGAAAAACTGTTTTTT. The chain couples TRBV5-6 to TRBJ1-4, with a tentative D call TRBD1 (5 bases). Between the trimmed V and J ends, which lost 1 base and 8 bases, there was a span of 18 bases. Germline CDR1 and CDR2: SGHDT and YYEEEE. The length of the CDR3 is 16 residues.

The DNA of the CDR3 is TGTGCCAGCAGCTTAGGGGGACCTTCTGGCTACACCTTC. This codes for CASSLGGPSGYTF. This sequence joins TRBV28 and TRBJ1-2, with D possibly TRBD1 on 6 matching bases. Trimming stripped 6 bases from V and 7 bases from J, with 15 bases between. The CDR3 totals 13 residues. Per the germline V gene, CDR1 is MDHEN and CDR2 is SYDVKM.

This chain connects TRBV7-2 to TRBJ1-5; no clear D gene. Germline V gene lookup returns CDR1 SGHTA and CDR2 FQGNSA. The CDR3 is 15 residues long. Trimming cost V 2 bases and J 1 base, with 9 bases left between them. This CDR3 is CASSLNLASNQPQHF. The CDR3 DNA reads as TGTGCCAGCAGCTTAAATTTAGCAAGCAATCAGCCCCAGCATTTT.

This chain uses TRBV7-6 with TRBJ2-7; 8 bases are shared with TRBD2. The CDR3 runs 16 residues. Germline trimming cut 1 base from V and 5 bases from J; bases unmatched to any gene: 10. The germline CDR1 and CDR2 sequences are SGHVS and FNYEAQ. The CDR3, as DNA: TGTGCCAGCAGCTTAGAAGGACCCGGGACTAGGAACGAGCAGTACTTC. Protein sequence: CASSLEGPGTRNEQYF.

The CDR3 DNA reads as TGCGCCAGCAGCCAAGAGTCGACAGAAAAACTGTTTTTT. Translating it yields CASSQESTEKLFF. This chain connects TRBV4-3 to TRBJ1-4; D ambiguous. Germline V gives CDR1 LGHNA, CDR2 YSLEER. Trimming shortened V by 0 bases and J by 8 bases, and 7 bases separated the two germline ends. The CDR3 spans 13 residues.

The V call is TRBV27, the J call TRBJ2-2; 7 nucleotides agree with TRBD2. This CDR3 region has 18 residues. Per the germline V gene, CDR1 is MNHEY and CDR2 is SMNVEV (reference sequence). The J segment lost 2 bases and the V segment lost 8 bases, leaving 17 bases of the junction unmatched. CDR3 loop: CASGKIAGPYLNTGELFF. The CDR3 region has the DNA TGTGCCAGCGGGAAAATAGCGGGCCCCTATCTCAACACCGGGGAGCTGTTTTTT.